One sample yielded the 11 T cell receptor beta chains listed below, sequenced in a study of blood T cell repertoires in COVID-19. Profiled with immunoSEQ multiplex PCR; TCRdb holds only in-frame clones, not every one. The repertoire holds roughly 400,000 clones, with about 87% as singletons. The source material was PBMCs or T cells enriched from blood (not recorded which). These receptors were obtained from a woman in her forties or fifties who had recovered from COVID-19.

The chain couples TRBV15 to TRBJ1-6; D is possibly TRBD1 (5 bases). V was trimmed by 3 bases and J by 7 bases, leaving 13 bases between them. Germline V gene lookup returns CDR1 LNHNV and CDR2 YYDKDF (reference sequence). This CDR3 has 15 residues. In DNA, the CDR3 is TGTGCCACCAGCAGCGACAGTTCTGACAATTCACCCCTCCACTTT. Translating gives CATSSDSSDNSPLHF.

In nucleotides, the CDR3 is TGTGCCAGCAGCCCTAAAGAGACCCAGTACTTC. Its translation is CASSPKETQYF. V usage is TRBV7-2 and J usage is TRBJ2-5; no reliable D call. V lost 5 bases and J lost 3, with 4 bases in between. CDR3 length: 11 amino acids. The V gene's germline CDR1 is SGHTA and CDR2 FQGNSA.

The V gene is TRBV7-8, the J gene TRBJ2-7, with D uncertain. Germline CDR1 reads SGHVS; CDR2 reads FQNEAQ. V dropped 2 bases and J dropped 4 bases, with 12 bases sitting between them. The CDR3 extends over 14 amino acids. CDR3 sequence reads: CASSLMAEKYEQYF. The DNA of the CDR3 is TGTGCCAGCAGCTTAATGGCAGAAAAATACGAGCAGTACTTC.

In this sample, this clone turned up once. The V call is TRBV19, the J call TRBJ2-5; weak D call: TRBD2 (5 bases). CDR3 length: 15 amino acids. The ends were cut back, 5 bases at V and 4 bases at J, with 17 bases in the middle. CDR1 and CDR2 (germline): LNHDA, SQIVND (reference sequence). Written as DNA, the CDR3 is TGTGCCAGTAGTCCCACCGGACTGAGAGGAGAGACCCAGTACTTC. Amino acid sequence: CASSPTGLRGETQYF.

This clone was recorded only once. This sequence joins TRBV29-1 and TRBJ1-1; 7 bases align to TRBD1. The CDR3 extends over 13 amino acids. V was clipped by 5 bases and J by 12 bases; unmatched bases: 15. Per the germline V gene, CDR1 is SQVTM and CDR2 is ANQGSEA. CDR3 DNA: TGCAGCGTTCAGGGGGGAGCGGCCGTTCGGTCTTTCTTT. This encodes CSVQGGAAVRSFF.

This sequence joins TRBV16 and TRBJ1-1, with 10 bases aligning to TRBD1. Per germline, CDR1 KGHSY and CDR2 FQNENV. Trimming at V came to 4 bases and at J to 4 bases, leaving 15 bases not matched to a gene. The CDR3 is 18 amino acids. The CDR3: CASSPNTGTGAWITEAFF. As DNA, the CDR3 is TGTGCCAGCAGCCCCAACACCGGGACAGGGGCTTGGATCACTGAAGCTTTCTTT.

The CDR3: CASSHSGTPTDTQYF. CDR3 in DNA: TGTGCCAGTAGCCATAGCGGGACTCCCACAGATACGCAGTATTTT. The J gene is TRBJ2-3, the V gene TRBV19, with 8 nucleotides matching TRBD2. The germline V gene has CDR1 LNHDA and CDR2 SQIVND (reference sequence). V lost 6 bases, J lost 2 bases, and 7 bases stayed unmatched. The CDR3 length is 15 residues.

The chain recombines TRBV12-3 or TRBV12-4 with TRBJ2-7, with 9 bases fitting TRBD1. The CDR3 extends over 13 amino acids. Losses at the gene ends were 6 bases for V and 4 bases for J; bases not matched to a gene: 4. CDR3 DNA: TGTGCCAGCAGCGGGACAGGGACGTACGAGCAGTACTTC. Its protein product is CASSGTGTYEQYF.

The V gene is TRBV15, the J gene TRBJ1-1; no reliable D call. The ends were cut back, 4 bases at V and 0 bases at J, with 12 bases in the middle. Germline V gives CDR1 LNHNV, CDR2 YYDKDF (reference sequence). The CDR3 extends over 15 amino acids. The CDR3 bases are TGTGCCACCAGCAACGGCAGGCTTATGAACACTGAAGCTTTCTTT. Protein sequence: CATSNGRLMNTEAFF. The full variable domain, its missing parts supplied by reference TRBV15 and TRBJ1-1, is DAMVIQNPRYQVTQFGKPVTLSCSQTLNHNVMYWYQQKSSQAPKLLFHYYDKDFNNEADTPDNFQSRRPNTSFCFLDIRSPGLGDTAMYLCATSNGRLMNTEAFFGQGTRLTVV.

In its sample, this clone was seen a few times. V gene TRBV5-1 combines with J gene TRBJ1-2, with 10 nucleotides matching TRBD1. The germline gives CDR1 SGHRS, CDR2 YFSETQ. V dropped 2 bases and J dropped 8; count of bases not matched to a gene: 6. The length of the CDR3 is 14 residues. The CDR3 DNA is TGCGCCAGCAGCTTTGACAGGGGGCGGGAAGGCTACACCTTC. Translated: CASSFDRGREGYTF.

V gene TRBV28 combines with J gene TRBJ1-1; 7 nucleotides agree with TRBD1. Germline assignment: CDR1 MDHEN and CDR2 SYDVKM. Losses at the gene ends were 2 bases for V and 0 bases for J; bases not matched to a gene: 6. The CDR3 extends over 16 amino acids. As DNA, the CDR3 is TGTGCCAGCAGTTTACCCGGGACAGTAATGAACACTGAAGCTTTCTTT. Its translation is CASSLPGTVMNTEAFF.